Following are 31 T cell receptor beta chains from one sample sequenced in a study of technical replicates of blood from several donors. Sequencing used immunoSEQ multiplex PCR; TCRdb keeps in-frame clones, though not all of them. There are about 76,000 clones in the sample; 65% to 90% occur only once, and approximately 5% lies in the top ten. The material sequenced was PBMCs. The source of these receptors is a human donor in good health. Some clones in this sample may be carry-over from other donors' samples.

V gene TRBV6-1 combines with J gene TRBJ2-1; 10 bases fit TRBD2. Per germline, CDR1 MNHNS and CDR2 SASEGT. This CDR3 is 15 amino acids long. V dropped 2 bases and J dropped 6; count of bases not matched to a gene: 4. This CDR3 is CASSETTSGTNEQFF. In nucleotides, the CDR3 is TGTGCCAGCAGTGAAACAACTAGCGGGACCAATGAGCAGTTCTTC.

The V and J genes are TRBV11-2 and TRBJ2-7; 8 bases are a match to TRBD2. Germline loops: CDR1 SGHAT, CDR2 FQNNGV. The CDR3 sequence is 15 residues long. V was pared by 2 bases and J by 2 bases, with 5 bases of the junction left unmatched. The CDR3 bases are TGTGCCAGCAGCTTAAATCGGGGGGGCCCCTACGAGCAGTACTTC. It codes for CASSLNRGGPYEQYF.

The chain uses TRBV6-6 and TRBJ2-3; D possibly corresponds to TRBD2 (6 bases). Trimming cost V 2 bases and J 3 bases, with 12 bases left between them. The germline V gene has CDR1 MNHNY and CDR2 SVGAGI (reference sequence). This CDR3 is built from 15 residues. CDR3 coding DNA: TGTGCCAGCAGTTACCCGGAGGGAGGAACAGATACGCAGTATTTT. Its protein product is CASSYPEGGTDTQYF.

The V gene is TRBV7-2, the J gene TRBJ2-3, with TRBD2 as a possible D gene (6 bases). Deletions cut 6 bases from V and 0 bases from J, with 13 bases between. The CDR3 runs to 15 residues. Germline V lookup: CDR1 SGHTA, CDR2 FQGNSA. The CDR3 coding sequence is TGTGCCAGCAGAGGCGGGACGGCTAGCACAGATACGCAGTATTTT. Its protein product is CASRGGTASTDTQYF.

The chain joins TRBV7-9 to TRBJ1-6; D gene uncertain. CDR3 length equals 13 residues. CDR1 and CDR2 from the germline V gene are SEHNR and FQNEAQ (reference sequence). The germline V and J ends were trimmed by 5 bases and 12 bases, with 14 bases remaining between them. CDR3 residues: CASSPLDDGPLHF. CDR3 DNA sequence: TGTGCCAGCAGCCCCTTAGATGATGGACCCCTCCACTTT.

This chain connects TRBV7-2 to TRBJ1-1; 9 nucleotides match TRBD1. J gave up 7 bases and V 3 bases, and 9 bases lay outside the gene matches. Per the germline V gene, CDR1 is SGHTA and CDR2 is FQGNSA. CDR3 length: 15 residues. The CDR3 coding sequence is TGTGCCAGCAGCTTTTGGGACAGGGCTATGGGTGAAGCTTTCTTT. It encodes CASSFWDRAMGEAFF.

The rearrangement uses TRBV4-3 and TRBJ2-3; 11 bases agree with TRBD2. With V trimmed by 1 base and J by 2 bases, 2 bases remained unmatched. Germline lookup yields CDR1 LGHNA and CDR2 YSLEER. This CDR3 is built from 16 residues. CDR3: CASSQVTSGTTDTQYF. CDR3 DNA sequence: TGCGCCAGCAGCCAAGTGACTAGCGGGACCACAGATACGCAGTATTTT.

V usage is TRBV5-4 and J usage is TRBJ2-2; 7 positions agree with TRBD2. V shed 2 bases and J 7 bases; nucleotides not matched to a gene: 5. CDR3 length: 14 residues. The germline V gene has CDR1 SGHNT and CDR2 YYREEE (reference sequence). The CDR3 protein is CASSLDRGVGELFF. CDR3 coding DNA: TGTGCCAGCAGCTTAGACCGGGGGGTCGGGGAGCTGTTTTTT.

The rearrangement links TRBV9 to TRBJ1-4; D call uncertain. The germline V and J ends were trimmed by 4 bases and 4 bases, with 20 bases remaining between them. CDR3 size: 17 residues. Germline V gene lookup returns CDR1 SGDLS and CDR2 YYNGEE. CDR3 nucleotide sequence: TGTGCCAGCAGCCGCCATACCAGCGGGCAGCGTAATGAAAAACTGTTTTTT. Protein product: CASSRHTSGQRNEKLFF. Looking up the rest from reference TRBV9 and TRBJ1-4 gives the full variable domain: DSGVTQTPKHLITATGQRVTLRCSPRSGDLSVYWYQQSLDQGLQFLIQYYNGEERAKGNILERFSAQQFPDLHSELNLSSLELGDSALYFCASSRHTSGQRNEKLFFGSGTQLSVL.

This clone has only one observation. This chain connects TRBV19 to TRBJ1-2, with D perhaps matching TRBD1 (6 bases). The CDR3 runs 15 residues. Deletions cut 7 bases from V and 2 bases from J, with 17 bases between. Germline CDR1 is LNHDA and CDR2 is SQIVND (reference sequence). This chain's CDR3 is CASTRVSGHNYGYTF. In DNA, the CDR3 is TGTGCCAGTACCCGGGTGTCGGGACACAACTATGGCTACACCTTC.

This chain uses TRBV10-3 with TRBJ2-3; 8 nucleotides line up with TRBD2. This CDR3 comprises 13 residues. After removal of 9 bases from V and 4 bases from J, the junction contained 6 bases not matched to a gene. CDR1 and CDR2 (germline): ENHRY, SYGVKD. In nucleotides, the CDR3 is TGTGCCATGACGGGGGGGCAGGCAGATACGCAGTATTTT. It specifies CAMTGGQADTQYF.

The V gene is TRBV30, the J gene TRBJ1-2; TRBD1 matches 7 bases. The CDR3 contains 12 residues. Germline V gene data show CDR1 as GTSNPN and CDR2 as SVGIG (reference sequence). With 8 bases clipped from V and 5 bases from J, the junction kept 8 bases outside the gene matches. The CDR3 nucleotides are TGTGCCGGGGCCCTGGGACAGTATGGCTACACCTTC. Translated, it gives CAGALGQYGYTF. Filled out from reference TRBV30 and TRBJ1-2, the complete variable domain reads SQTIHQWPATLVQPVGSPLSLECTVEGTSNPNLYWYRQAAGRGLQLLFYSVGIGQISSEVPQNLSASRPQDRQFILSSKKLLLSDSGFYLCAGALGQYGYTFGSGTRLTVV.

This sequence joins TRBV6-5 and TRBJ1-5, with a possible D match to TRBD1 (5 bases). V gave up 5 bases and J gave up 4 bases, with 15 bases separating them. The V gene's germline CDR1 is MNHEY and CDR2 SVGAGI. The CDR3 contains 15 residues. CDR3: CASSHWGEGNQPQHF. The CDR3 nucleotides read TGTGCCAGCAGTCACTGGGGGGAGGGGAATCAGCCCCAGCATTTT.

This clone was seen only a few times. The chain couples TRBV29-1 to TRBJ2-1, with 7 positions matching TRBD2. V shed 1 base and J 0 bases; nucleotides not matched to a gene: 6. Germline loops: CDR1 SQVTM, CDR2 ANQGSEA. CDR3 size: 16 residues. CDR3 loop: CSVEAGRENSYNEQFF. Here the CDR3 DNA reads TGCAGCGTTGAAGCGGGGCGGGAGAACTCCTACAATGAGCAGTTCTTC.

The V and J genes are TRBV5-1 and TRBJ2-5; 10 nucleotides align to TRBD2. Germline V gene data show CDR1 as SGHRS and CDR2 as YFSETQ. V trimming: 1 base; J trimming: 2 bases; junction bases outside the gene matches: 2. CDR3 length: 15 residues. This chain's CDR3 is CASSLRLAGQETQYF. The CDR3 region has the DNA TGCGCCAGCAGCTTGAGACTAGCGGGTCAAGAGACCCAGTACTTC. The complete variable domain, with remaining parts taken from reference TRBV5-1 and TRBJ2-5, reads KAGVTQTPRYLIKTRGQQVTLSCSPISGHRSVSWYQQTPGQGLQFLFEYFSETQRNKGNFPGRFSGRQFSNSRSEMNVSTLELGDSALYLCASSLRLAGQETQYFGPGTRLLVL.

This clone was picked up a small number of times. The chain joins TRBV10-3 to TRBJ1-1, with 7 bases matching TRBD1. Germline-derived CDR1 and CDR2 are ENHRY and SYGVKD. CDR3 size: 15 residues. The V gene end was trimmed by 11 bases and the J gene end by 0 bases; junction bases not matched to a gene: 12. The CDR3: CASRTGEGLNTEAFF. Here the CDR3 DNA reads TGTGCCTCCCGGACAGGAGAAGGCCTGAACACTGAAGCTTTCTTT.

The genes are TRBV6-1 and TRBJ2-7; TRBD1 aligns across 7 bases. The CDR3 runs 14 residues. Germline-derived CDR1 and CDR2 are MNHNS and SASEGT. V shed 7 bases, J shed 5 bases, and the junction held 11 bases outside the gene matches. CDR3 DNA: TGTGCCAGCACCGTGAGGGGGCGCAGTCACGAGCAGTACTTC. Translating it yields CASTVRGRSHEQYF.

The genes are TRBV18 and TRBJ1-3, with 7 bases matching TRBD1. The junction had 5 bases not matched to a gene; V was cut back by 6 bases and J by 0 bases. This CDR3 region has 15 residues. The germline V gene encodes CDR1 KGHSH and CDR2 LQKENI. The CDR3 DNA reads TGTGCCAGCTCCTTGGGACAGAGCTCTGGAAACACCATATATTTT. Protein: CASSLGQSSGNTIYF.

This clone was picked up one time. The chain recombines TRBV12-5 with TRBJ2-7, with a weak D call TRBD2 (6 bases). From germline, CDR1 is LGHNT and CDR2 FRNRAP. This CDR3 is 13 amino acids long. V was clipped by 3 bases and J by 3 bases, with 9 bases between them. In DNA form, the CDR3 reads TGTGCTAGTGGTTTCGGGGGAGGCTACGAGCAGTACTTC. It specifies CASGFGGGYEQYF.

The chain uses TRBV4-1 and TRBJ2-7; 7 nucleotides agree with TRBD2. From germline, CDR1 is MGHRA and CDR2 YSYEKL. The CDR3 sequence is 15 residues long. The ends lost 0 bases at V and 6 bases at J; junction bases unmatched: 8. The CDR3 DNA reads as TGCGCCAGCAGCCAAGACGGGACTACCCGGGGCGAGCAGTACTTC. Protein product: CASSQDGTTRGEQYF.

This clone was found a few times. The chain joins TRBV6-1 to TRBJ1-5; TRBD1 matches at 8 bases. V was clipped by 5 bases and J by 5 bases; unmatched bases: 8. CDR3 size: 15 residues. The V gene's germline CDR1 is MNHNS and CDR2 SASEGT. CDR3 in amino acids: CASSTGTGRDQPQHF. In DNA, the CDR3 is TGTGCCAGCAGTACCGGGACAGGAAGGGATCAGCCCCAGCATTTT.

This chain joins TRBV2 and TRBJ2-3; 16 bases agree with TRBD2. V shed 4 bases and J 4 bases; nucleotides not matched to a gene: 2. This CDR3 region has 16 residues. The germline gives CDR1 SNHLY, CDR2 FYNNEI. As DNA, the CDR3 is TGTGCCAGCAGTGCCGGGACTAGCGGGGGGGCAGATACGCAGTATTTT. Translation: CASSAGTSGGADTQYF.

The chain has TRBV2 and TRBJ1-4; maybe TRBD1 (6 bases). The CDR3 is made up of 14 amino acids. V was trimmed by 3 bases and J by 7 bases, leaving 12 bases between them. In germline, CDR1 is SNHLY, CDR2 FYNNEI. CDR3 DNA: TGTGCCAGCAGTGACGGGAGGGGGGGTGAAAAACTGTTTTTT. Amino acid sequence: CASSDGRGGEKLFF.

This clone appeared a single time. The chain recombines TRBV4-1 with TRBJ2-1; 7 positions match TRBD1. Unmatched junction bases numbered 10, after V lost 6 bases and J lost 5 bases. Germline values: CDR1 MGHRA, CDR2 YSYEKL. This CDR3 is 15 amino acids long. CDR3 DNA: TGCGCCAGCAGGACAGGGTTGGGTAACAACAATGAGCAGTTCTTC. This codes for CASRTGLGNNNEQFF.

This clone has more than one count but fewer than ten. This chain links TRBV7-6 with TRBJ2-4; D possibly corresponds to TRBD1 (6 bases). CDR1 is SGHVS and CDR2 is FNYEAQ in the germline V gene. Trimming shortened V by 1 base and J by 8 bases, and 12 bases separated the two germline ends. The CDR3 runs 14 residues. The CDR3 DNA reads TGTGCCAGCAGCTTAGGGGCCAGGGGAGACATTCAGTACTTC. The encoded protein is CASSLGARGDIQYF.

The V call is TRBV2, the J call TRBJ1-2; a weak D match, TRBD1 (5 bases). This CDR3 comprises 14 residues. Trimming left V 7 bases short and J 5 bases short, with 17 bases between. Germline CDR1 reads SNHLY; CDR2 reads FYNNEI. The CDR3 region has the DNA TGTGCCAGCACTAGGGACTTGAGGAGTTATGGCTACACCTTC. As protein: CASTRDLRSYGYTF.

The count of this clone is one. CDR3 in DNA: TGTGCCCGTGGCGGGAGTAGCACAGATACGCAGTATTTT. Protein sequence: CARGGSSTDTQYF. V is TRBV30 and J is TRBJ2-3; the match to TRBD2 covers 7 bases. This CDR3 spans 13 amino acids. After removal of 8 bases from V and 0 bases from J, the junction contained 5 bases not matched to a gene. Germline CDR1 GTSNPN, CDR2 SVGIG (reference sequence).

This chain joins TRBV9 and TRBJ2-3; maybe TRBD2 (5 bases). Germline V gene lookup returns CDR1 SGDLS and CDR2 YYNGEE. V was clipped by 6 bases and J by 3 bases, with 11 bases between them. The CDR3 is 13 amino acids. CDR3 bases: TGTGCCAGCAATTTAGAGGGAACAGATACGCAGTATTTT. Amino acid sequence: CASNLEGTDTQYF.

V and J are TRBV15 and TRBJ2-5, with a possible D match to TRBD1 (5 bases). The ends were cut back, 1 base at V and 3 bases at J, with 9 bases in the middle. This CDR3 is built from 14 residues. CDR1 and CDR2 from the germline V gene are LNHNV and YYDKDF (reference sequence). CDR3 sequence reads: CATSRVGAKETQYF. CDR3 bases: TGTGCCACCAGCAGAGTAGGGGCGAAAGAGACCCAGTACTTC.

To note about this clone: The same CDR3 also results from other DNA sequences found in this sample. The rearrangement joins TRBV30 to TRBJ1-5; 9 bases fit TRBD1. CDR3 length: 14 amino acids. The germline gives CDR1 GTSNPN, CDR2 SVGIG (reference sequence). J lost 4 bases, V lost 3 bases, and 4 bases had no gene match. The CDR3 DNA is TGTGCCTGGAGCTCAGGACAGGGGAATCAGCCCCAGCATTTT. It translates to CAWSSGQGNQPQHF.

J is TRBJ2-3 and V is TRBV29-1; 13 positions agree with TRBD2. V was pared by 4 bases and J by 1 base, with 5 bases of the junction left unmatched. The germline V gene has CDR1 SQVTM and CDR2 ANQGSEA. This CDR3 has 16 residues. CDR3 residues: CSVGTSGSLRTDTQYF. The DNA for the CDR3 is TGCAGCGTTGGGACTAGCGGGAGCCTGCGCACAGATACGCAGTATTTT.